These 27 T cell receptor beta chains were all obtained from the same sample, sequenced in a study of identical twins. TCRdb re-called the 5' RACE reads through MiXCR, storing one row per CDR3 protein. This table has hundreds of thousands of distinct CDR3 sequences, more than 9% appearing once. These data were also filed under a second study, of yellow fever vaccine responses in identical twins.

Input material: PBMCs. The receptors stem from a woman aged 18-29 years in good health.

This sequence joins TRBV25-1 and TRBJ2-1, with TRBD1 matching over 7 bases. The length of the CDR3 is 15 residues. Germline V gene lookup returns CDR1 MGHDK and CDR2 SYGVNS. Trimming cost V 5 bases and J 7 bases; bases outside gene matches: 11. CDR3 residues: CASSHPDREGNEQFF. The CDR3 nucleotides read TGTGCCAGCAGTCACCCCGACAGGGAAGGAAATGAGCAGTTCTTC.

The chain joins TRBV7-6 to TRBJ2-2; D ambiguous. Trimming stripped 5 bases from V and 3 bases from J, with 7 bases between. The CDR3 consists of 13 residues. Germline V gene data show CDR1 as SGHVS and CDR2 as FNYEAQ. The CDR3 DNA follows: TGTGCCAGCAGCCGTATTGACACCGGGGAGCTGTTTTTT. Translation gives CASSRIDTGELFF.

The chain links TRBV29-1 to TRBJ2-2; D unresolved. The germline gives CDR1 SQVTM, CDR2 ANQGSEA. V lost 4 bases and J 6 bases, leaving 15 bases between the germline ends. CDR3 length equals 14 residues. The CDR3 DNA sequence: TGCAGCGTTGCGCACGGATGGAGCCCCGGGGAGCTGTTTTTT. The encoded protein is CSVAHGWSPGELFF.

This clonotype occurred many times. The rearrangement uses TRBV12-3 or TRBV12-4 and TRBJ2-1; 13 bases line up with TRBD2. The V gene end was trimmed by 5 bases and the J gene end by 4 bases; junction bases not matched to a gene: 8. The CDR3 length is 17 residues. CDR3 region: CASSPGTSGETYNEQFF. For the CDR3, the DNA is TGTGCCAGCAGTCCAGGGACTAGCGGGGAAACTTACAATGAGCAGTTCTTC.

The table lists this clonotype with a few counts. The chain is built from TRBV3-1 and TRBJ2-1; D uncertain. This CDR3 has 14 amino acids. V shed 3 bases and J shed 6 bases, with 12 bases lying between them. CDR1 is LGHDT and CDR2 is YNNKEL in the germline V gene (reference sequence). DNA for the CDR3: TGTGCCAGCAGCCAGGCTATGGGGTCCAATGAGCAGTTCTTC. Translating gives CASSQAMGSNEQFF.

This chain connects TRBV5-4 to TRBJ2-5; TRBD2 agrees at 13 bases. Germline V lookup: CDR1 SGHNT, CDR2 YYREEE (reference sequence). Germline trimming cut 0 bases from V and 2 bases from J; bases unmatched to any gene: 4. The CDR3 consists of 17 residues. CDR3 sequence: CASSLELAGGLQETQYF. CDR3 nucleotide sequence: TGTGCCAGCAGCTTGGAACTAGCGGGAGGGTTACAAGAGACCCAGTACTTC.

This clonotype appeared many times. The chain is built from TRBV12-3 or TRBV12-4 and TRBJ2-7; D uncertain. This CDR3 contains 11 residues. V lost 6 bases and J lost 6, with 9 bases in between. The CDR3 loop is CASSRKREQYF. The CDR3 DNA reads TGTGCCAGCAGCCGGAAGCGCGAGCAGTACTTC.

The chain combines TRBV12-3 or TRBV12-4 with TRBJ2-5; D possibly corresponds to TRBD2 (6 bases). Between the trimmed V and J ends, which lost 5 bases and 8 bases, there was a span of 15 bases. CDR3 size: 13 residues. The CDR3 DNA follows: TGTGCCAGCAGTGGGACGGTGGGAGGTACCCAGTACTTC. Translated: CASSGTVGGTQYF.

This clonotype was detected only a few times. The chain employs TRBV5-6 and TRBJ2-3, with D unclear. The germline CDR1 and CDR2 sequences are SGHDT and YYEEEE. The V gene lost 0 bases and the J gene lost 4 bases, with 15 bases spanning the gap. The CDR3 extends over 16 amino acids. The CDR3 sequence: CASSLGGSQRPDTQYF. For the CDR3, the DNA is TGTGCCAGCAGCTTGGGAGGAAGCCAGAGACCAGATACGCAGTATTTT.

The genes are TRBV2 and TRBJ2-7; no clear D. Germline V gene lookup returns CDR1 SNHLY and CDR2 FYNNEI. This CDR3 spans 12 amino acids. V was shortened by 0 bases and J by 2 bases, with 2 bases between the two germline ends. The CDR3 loop is CASSEAAYEQYV. CDR3 sequence (DNA): TGTGCCAGCAGTGAAGCGGCCTACGAGCAGTACGTC.

This clonotype has only a few counts. The rearrangement joins TRBV28 to TRBJ2-3; no firm D call. There are 14 residues in the CDR3. The V gene's germline CDR1 is MDHEN and CDR2 SYDVKM. Trimming removed 8 bases from V and 1 base from J, with 13 bases in between. The CDR3 reads CASEPRKGTDTQYF. CDR3 sequence (DNA): TGTGCCAGCGAGCCAAGGAAAGGCACAGATACGCAGTATTTT.

This clonotype occurred a few times. The rearrangement links TRBV15 to TRBJ1-2; D remains ambiguous. The CDR3 sequence is 14 residues long. V lost 1 base and J 4 bases, leaving 10 bases between the germline ends. CDR1 and CDR2 (germline): LNHNV, YYDKDF (reference sequence). The CDR3 spells CATSRGAVGYGYTF. The CDR3 nucleotides read TGTGCCACCAGCAGAGGGGCGGTCGGCTATGGCTACACCTTC.

This clonotype has a handful of counts. V gene TRBV4-1 combines with J gene TRBJ2-5; D is undetermined. Trimming shortened V by 0 bases and J by 4 bases, and 15 bases separated the two germline ends. The V gene's germline CDR1 is MGHRA and CDR2 YSYEKL. The CDR3 is 16 residues long. In DNA form, the CDR3 reads TGCGCCAGCAGCCAAGATTCGGTACGAACGATAGAGACCCAGTACTTC. Amino acid sequence: CASSQDSVRTIETQYF.

J is TRBJ1-2 and V is TRBV5-6; the match to TRBD1 covers 11 bases. Germline V lookup: CDR1 SGHDT, CDR2 YYEEEE. This CDR3 contains 16 residues. V shed 4 bases, J shed 4 bases, and the junction held 9 bases outside the gene matches. The CDR3 DNA sequence: TGTGCCAGCAGCGATGGGACAGGGGGAGTTTTCTATGGCTACACCTTC. Protein: CASSDGTGGVFYGYTF.

This clonotype was observed a few times. The V call is TRBV28, the J call TRBJ2-1, with 7 bases identical to TRBD2. V lost 8 bases and J lost 3; bases outside the gene matches: 7. This CDR3 is built from 14 residues. Germline lookup yields CDR1 MDHEN and CDR2 SYDVKM. The CDR3 here is CASERGGDYNEQFF. Here the CDR3 DNA reads TGTGCCAGCGAGCGGGGCGGGGACTACAATGAGCAGTTCTTC.

Only a few counts were recorded for this clonotype. CDR3 loop: CASTLWRGGQGNTGELFF. The CDR3 coding sequence is TGTGCCAGCACCCTTTGGCGAGGTGGACAGGGGAACACCGGGGAGCTGTTTTTT. The rearrangement uses TRBV12-3 or TRBV12-4 and TRBJ2-2, with 8 bases that match TRBD1. The CDR3 is 18 residues long. With 7 bases clipped from V and 1 base from J, the junction kept 14 bases outside the gene matches.

This clonotype has more than one count but fewer than ten. This chain uses TRBV12-3 or TRBV12-4 with TRBJ2-7, with D perhaps assigned TRBD1 or TRBD2 (5 bases each). The ends were cut back, 6 bases at V and 3 bases at J, with 15 bases in the middle. The CDR3 is made up of 14 amino acids. Written as DNA, the CDR3 is TGTGCCAGCAGGCATCACGGGGACCGCTACGAGCAGTACTTC. As protein: CASRHHGDRYEQYF.

The chain joins TRBV18 to TRBJ1-4; a weak D match, TRBD1 (5 bases). Germline V gene data show CDR1 as KGHSH and CDR2 as LQKENI. Trimming shortened V by 3 bases and J by 8 bases, and 16 bases separated the two germline ends. This CDR3 is 15 amino acids long. The CDR3 protein is CASSPDPRVNEKLFF. CDR3 sequence (DNA): TGTGCCAGCTCACCGGATCCCAGGGTGAACGAAAAACTGTTTTTT.

This sequence joins TRBV2 and TRBJ2-1, with D hard to call. CDR3 length: 14 amino acids. V was pared by 6 bases and J by 6 bases, with 15 bases between. Per the germline V gene, CDR1 is SNHLY and CDR2 is FYNNEI. CDR3 nucleotide sequence: TGTGCCAGCAGCCTCATCTCTCCCGCCAATGAGCAGTTCTTC. Protein: CASSLISPANEQFF.

The chain couples TRBV6-1 to TRBJ1-4; 8 bases match TRBD1. The CDR3 covers 14 residues. Looked up from germline, CDR1 is MNHNS and CDR2 is SASEGT. The trim removed 1 base at V and 11 bases at J, leaving 6 bases unmatched. In DNA, the CDR3 is TGTGCCAGCAGTGAAGAAACAGGGGGTGAGAAACTGTTTTTT. Encoded protein: CASSEETGGEKLFF.

This clonotype was detected a few times. The chain has TRBV2 and TRBJ2-1; D unresolved. V was cut by 1 base and J by 4 bases, with 5 bases left in between. This CDR3 comprises 13 residues. Germline V gives CDR1 SNHLY, CDR2 FYNNEI. The CDR3 DNA follows: TGTGCCAGCAGTGAAGAGTCATACAATGAGCAGTTCTTC. It codes for CASSEESYNEQFF.

The chain joins TRBV2 to TRBJ2-7, with D possibly matching TRBD2 (5 bases). Germline V lookup: CDR1 SNHLY, CDR2 FYNNEI. V lost 10 bases to trimming and J lost 6 bases, with 16 bases between them. The length of the CDR3 is 12 residues. CDR3 nucleotide sequence: TGTGCCATCCTGGATCCTAGCAGCGAGCAGTACTTC. It translates to CAILDPSSEQYF.

This clonotype was detected many times. The rearrangement joins TRBV9 to TRBJ2-3, with 11 nucleotides matching TRBD2. The CDR3 has 14 amino acids. V lost 2 bases to trimming and J lost 4 bases; unmatched junction nucleotides: 0. Looked up from germline, CDR1 is SGDLS and CDR2 is YYNGEE. The CDR3 is CASSVGLAADTQYF. The CDR3 bases are TGTGCCAGCAGCGTGGGACTAGCGGCAGATACGCAGTATTTT.

There are a few counts of this clonotype. The rearrangement links TRBV20-1 to TRBJ2-1, with 11 bases fitting TRBD2. From germline, CDR1 is DFQATT and CDR2 SNEGSKA (reference sequence). V shed 6 bases and J 4 bases; nucleotides not matched to a gene: 26. The CDR3 sequence is 21 residues long. The CDR3 loop is CSALDRDEVLAGGPRYNEQFF. CDR3 coding DNA: TGCAGTGCATTGGACAGGGACGAGGTATTAGCGGGAGGGCCGAGGTACAATGAGCAGTTCTTC.

This chain connects TRBV6-1 to TRBJ2-7, with 7 bases aligning to TRBD1. From germline, CDR1 is MNHNS and CDR2 SASEGT. CDR3 length equals 11 residues. With V trimmed by 9 bases and J by 3 bases, 2 bases remained unmatched. CDR3 DNA sequence: TGTGCCAGTCGGGACAGCTACGAGCAGTACGTC. This encodes CASRDSYEQYV.

In nucleotides, the CDR3 is TGTGCCAGCAGTTACCTCTGGACGCGGGACAGGGGTAACAATGAGCAGTTCTTC. Translated: CASSYLWTRDRGNNEQFF. The V gene is TRBV6-5, the J gene TRBJ2-1; the match to TRBD1 covers 10 bases. The CDR3 runs to 18 residues. Germline V gene lookup returns CDR1 MNHEY and CDR2 SVGAGI. With V trimmed by 2 bases and J by 5 bases, 12 bases remained unmatched.

The chain couples TRBV7-2 to TRBJ2-2, with D unresolved. The germline V and J ends were trimmed by 3 bases and 3 bases, with 5 bases remaining between them. The V gene's germline CDR1 is SGHTA and CDR2 FQGNSA. This CDR3 region has 13 residues. The CDR3 protein is CASSFGHTGELFF. For the CDR3, the DNA is TGTGCCAGCAGCTTCGGCCACACCGGGGAGCTGTTTTTT.